This record looks at one T cell receptor beta chain sequence and its context. Its specificity is not known. CDR3 length: 16 residues. Trimming took 1 base from V and 6 from J, leaving 19 bases between them. CDR1 and CDR2 (germline): SGHDT, YYEEEE. This entry is derived from a study of shared clonotypes between healthy human individuals. Study in general: For every donor, three CD4 naive, three CD4 memory, two CD8 naive and one CD8 memory plates were used.

It was 200 ng DNA, around 32,000 T cell genomes, that sorted-subset replicate PCRs used. The protocol was immunoSEQ multiplex PCR, while the TCRdb copy is restricted to in-frame clones and leaves out a portion. This table has about 2.2 million clones, 93% appearing once. CD8 cells regarded as naive lacked CD45RO, were positively chosen for CCR7, and omitted terminally differentiated effector memory CD45RA+ cells. Study-wide findings and caveats: Around 5.3% of naive CD4 clonotypes were shared across a handful of donors.

Sequences were obtained from naive CD8+ T cells from PBMCs. The origin of this receptor is a man aged 18 to 35 in good health. Some clones in this sample may be carry-over from other donors' samples. The chain carries TRBV5-6 and TRBJ1-2, with a tentative D call TRBD1 (6 bases). The CDR3 region has the DNA TGTGCCAGCAGCTTGTATTGGGACACCGGCGGGAATGGCTACACCTTC. Translated, it gives CASSLYWDTGGNGYTF. Filled out from reference TRBV5-6 and TRBJ1-2, the complete variable domain reads DAGVTQSPTHLIKTRGQQVTLRCSPKSGHDTVSWYQQALGQGPQFIFQYYEEEERQRGNFPDRFSGHQFPNYSSELNVNALLLGDSALYLCASSLYWDTGGNGYTFGSGTRLTVV.